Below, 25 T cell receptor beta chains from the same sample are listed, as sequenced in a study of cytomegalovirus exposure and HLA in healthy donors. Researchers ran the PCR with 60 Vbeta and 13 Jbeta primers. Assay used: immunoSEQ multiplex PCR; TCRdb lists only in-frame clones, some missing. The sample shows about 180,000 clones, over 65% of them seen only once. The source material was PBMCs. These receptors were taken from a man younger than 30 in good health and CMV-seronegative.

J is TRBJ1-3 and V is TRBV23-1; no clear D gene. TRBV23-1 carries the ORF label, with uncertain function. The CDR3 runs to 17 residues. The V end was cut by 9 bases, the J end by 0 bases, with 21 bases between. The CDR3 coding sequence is TGCGCCAGAACCTCGAATAGCGGGAACGTCTCTGGAAACACCATATATTTT. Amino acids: CARTSNSGNVSGNTIYF.

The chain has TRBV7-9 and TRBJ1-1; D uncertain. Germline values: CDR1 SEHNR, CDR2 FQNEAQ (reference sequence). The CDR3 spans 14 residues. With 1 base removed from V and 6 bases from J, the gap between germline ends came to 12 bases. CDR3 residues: CASSLVGRVSEAFF. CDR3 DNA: TGTGCCAGCAGCTTAGTCGGCCGGGTTTCTGAAGCTTTCTTT.

CDR3 nucleotide sequence: TGTGCCTGGAGTGTACTAAACGAGCAGTACTTC. The encoded protein is CAWSVLNEQYF. The rearrangement links TRBV30 to TRBJ2-7; D uncertain. Trimming took off 0 bases at V and 5 bases at J, with 5 bases between the two ends. Germline-derived CDR1 and CDR2 are GTSNPN and SVGIG (reference sequence). The CDR3 spans 11 residues.

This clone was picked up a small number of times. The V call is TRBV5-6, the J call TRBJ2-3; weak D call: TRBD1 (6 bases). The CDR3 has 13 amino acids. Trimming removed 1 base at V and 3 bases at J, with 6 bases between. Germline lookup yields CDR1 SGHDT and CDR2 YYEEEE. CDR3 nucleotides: TGTGCCAGCAGCTTGCAGGGGACAGATACGCAGTATTTT. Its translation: CASSLQGTDTQYF.

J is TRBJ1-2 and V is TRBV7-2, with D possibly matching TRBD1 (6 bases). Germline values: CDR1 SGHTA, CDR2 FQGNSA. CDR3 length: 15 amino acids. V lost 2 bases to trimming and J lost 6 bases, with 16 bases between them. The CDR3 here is CASSLFMQGTHGYTF. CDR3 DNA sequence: TGTGCCAGCAGCTTATTCATGCAGGGGACCCATGGCTACACCTTC.

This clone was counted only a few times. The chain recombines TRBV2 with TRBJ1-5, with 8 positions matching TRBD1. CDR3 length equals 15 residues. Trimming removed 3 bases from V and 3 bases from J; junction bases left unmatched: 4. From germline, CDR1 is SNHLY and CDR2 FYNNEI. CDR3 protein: CASSDGTGSNQPQHF. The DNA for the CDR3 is TGTGCCAGCAGTGATGGGACAGGATCCAATCAGCCCCAGCATTTT.

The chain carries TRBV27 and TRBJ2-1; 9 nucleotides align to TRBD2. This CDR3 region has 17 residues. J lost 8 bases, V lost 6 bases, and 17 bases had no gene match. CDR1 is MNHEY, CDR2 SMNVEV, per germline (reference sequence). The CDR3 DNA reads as TGTGCCAGCAGCCACATCCCCTTAGCGGGGGCACGGGATGAGCAGTTCTTC. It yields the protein CASSHIPLAGARDEQFF.

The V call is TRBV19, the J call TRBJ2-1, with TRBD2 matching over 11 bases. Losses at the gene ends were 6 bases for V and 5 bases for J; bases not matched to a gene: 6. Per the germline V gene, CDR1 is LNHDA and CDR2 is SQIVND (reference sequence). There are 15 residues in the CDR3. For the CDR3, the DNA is TGTGCCAGTAGAACACTAGCGGGAGTCCACAATGAGCAGTTCTTC. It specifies CASRTLAGVHNEQFF.

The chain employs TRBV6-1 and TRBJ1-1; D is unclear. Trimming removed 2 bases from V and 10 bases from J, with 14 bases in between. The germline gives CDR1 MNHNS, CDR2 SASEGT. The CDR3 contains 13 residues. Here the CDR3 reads CASSERNSWAAFF. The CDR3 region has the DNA TGTGCCAGCAGTGAAAGGAACAGTTGGGCAGCTTTCTTT.

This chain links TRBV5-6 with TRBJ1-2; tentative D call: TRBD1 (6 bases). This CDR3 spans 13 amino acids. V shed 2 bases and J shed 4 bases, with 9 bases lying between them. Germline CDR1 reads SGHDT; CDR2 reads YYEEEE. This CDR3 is CASSLGQRYGYTF. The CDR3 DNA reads TGTGCCAGCAGCTTAGGACAGCGCTATGGCTACACCTTC.

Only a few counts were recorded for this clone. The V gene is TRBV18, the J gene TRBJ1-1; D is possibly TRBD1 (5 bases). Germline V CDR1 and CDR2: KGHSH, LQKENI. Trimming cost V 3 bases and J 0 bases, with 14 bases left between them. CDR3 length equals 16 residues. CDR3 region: CASSPPVTGLNTEAFF. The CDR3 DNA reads TGTGCCAGCTCACCTCCTGTAACAGGATTGAACACTGAAGCTTTCTTT.

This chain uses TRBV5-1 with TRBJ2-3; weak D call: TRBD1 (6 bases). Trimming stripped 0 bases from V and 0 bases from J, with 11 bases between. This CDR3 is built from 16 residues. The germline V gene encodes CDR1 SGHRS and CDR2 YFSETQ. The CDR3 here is CASSLGGQGSTDTQYF. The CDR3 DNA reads TGCGCCAGCAGCTTGGGGGGCCAGGGGAGCACAGATACGCAGTATTTT.

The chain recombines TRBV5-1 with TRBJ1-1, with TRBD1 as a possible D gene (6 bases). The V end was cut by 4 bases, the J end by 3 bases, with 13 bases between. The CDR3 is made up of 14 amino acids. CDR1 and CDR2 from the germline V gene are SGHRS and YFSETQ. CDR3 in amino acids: CASSRAGGDTEAFF. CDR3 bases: TGCGCCAGCAGCCGGGCGGGGGGCGACACTGAAGCTTTCTTT.

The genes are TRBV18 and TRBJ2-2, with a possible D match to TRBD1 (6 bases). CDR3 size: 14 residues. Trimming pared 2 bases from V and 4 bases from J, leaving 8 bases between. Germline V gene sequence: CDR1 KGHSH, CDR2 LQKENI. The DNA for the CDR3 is TGTGCCAGCTCACCAGGGGGCCCCACCGGGGAGCTGTTTTTT. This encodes CASSPGGPTGELFF.

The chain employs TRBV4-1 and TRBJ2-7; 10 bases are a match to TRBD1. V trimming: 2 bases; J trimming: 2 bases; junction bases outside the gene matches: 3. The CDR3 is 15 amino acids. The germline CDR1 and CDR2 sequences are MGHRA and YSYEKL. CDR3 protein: CASSQPGQGAYEQYF. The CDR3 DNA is TGCGCCAGCAGCCAACCTGGACAGGGGGCCTACGAGCAGTACTTC.

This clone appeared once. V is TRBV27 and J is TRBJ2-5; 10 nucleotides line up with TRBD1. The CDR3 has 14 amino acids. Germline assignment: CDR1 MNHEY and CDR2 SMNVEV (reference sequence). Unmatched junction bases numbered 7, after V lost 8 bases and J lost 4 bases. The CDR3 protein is CASRGQGRLETQYF. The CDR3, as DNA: TGTGCCAGCCGGGGACAGGGGAGGTTAGAGACCCAGTACTTC.

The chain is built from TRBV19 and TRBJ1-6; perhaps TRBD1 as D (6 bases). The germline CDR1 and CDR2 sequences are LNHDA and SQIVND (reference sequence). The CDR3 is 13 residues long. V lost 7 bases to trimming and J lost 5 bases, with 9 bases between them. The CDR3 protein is CASTDRHNSPLHF. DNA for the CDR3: TGTGCCAGTACGGACAGACATAATTCACCCCTCCACTTT.

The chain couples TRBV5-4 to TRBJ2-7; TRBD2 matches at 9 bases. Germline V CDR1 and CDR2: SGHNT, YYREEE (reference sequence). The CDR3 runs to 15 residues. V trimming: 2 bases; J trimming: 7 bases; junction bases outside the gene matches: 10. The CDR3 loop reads CASSLAGGLMREQYF. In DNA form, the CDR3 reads TGTGCCAGCAGCTTAGCGGGGGGTCTGATGAGAGAGCAGTACTTC.

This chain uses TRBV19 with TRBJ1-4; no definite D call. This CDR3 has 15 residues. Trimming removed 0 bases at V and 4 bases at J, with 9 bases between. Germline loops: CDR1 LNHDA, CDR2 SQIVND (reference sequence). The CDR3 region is CASSIDGGFNEKLFF. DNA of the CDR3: TGTGCCAGTAGTATAGATGGCGGATTTAATGAAAAACTGTTTTTT. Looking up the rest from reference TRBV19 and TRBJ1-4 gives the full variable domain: DGGITQSPKYLFRKEGQNVTLSCEQNLNHDAMYWYRQDPGQGLRLIYYSQIVNDFQKGDIAEGYSVSREKKESFPLTVTSAQKNPTAFYLCASSIDGGFNEKLFFGSGTQLSVL.

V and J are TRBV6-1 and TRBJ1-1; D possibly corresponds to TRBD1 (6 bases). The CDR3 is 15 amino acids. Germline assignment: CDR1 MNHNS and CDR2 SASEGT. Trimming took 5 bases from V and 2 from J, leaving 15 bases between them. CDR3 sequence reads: CASSRMNRDNTEAFF. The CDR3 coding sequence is TGTGCCAGCAGTCGCATGAACAGGGATAACACTGAAGCTTTCTTT.

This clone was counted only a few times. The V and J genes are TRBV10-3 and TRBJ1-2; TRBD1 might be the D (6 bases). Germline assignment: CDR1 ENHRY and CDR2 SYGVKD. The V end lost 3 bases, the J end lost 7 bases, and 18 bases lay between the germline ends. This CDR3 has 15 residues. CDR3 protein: CAISETLQGPGGYTF. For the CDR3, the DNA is TGTGCCATCAGTGAAACCCTACAGGGTCCGGGTGGCTACACCTTC.

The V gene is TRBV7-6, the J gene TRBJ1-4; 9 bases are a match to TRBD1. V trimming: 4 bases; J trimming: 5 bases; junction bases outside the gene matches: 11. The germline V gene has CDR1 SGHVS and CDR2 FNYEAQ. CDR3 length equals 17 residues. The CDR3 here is CASSSLAGTGRNEKLFF. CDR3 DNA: TGTGCCAGCAGCTCTCTCGCGGGGACAGGGAGAAATGAAAAACTGTTTTTT.

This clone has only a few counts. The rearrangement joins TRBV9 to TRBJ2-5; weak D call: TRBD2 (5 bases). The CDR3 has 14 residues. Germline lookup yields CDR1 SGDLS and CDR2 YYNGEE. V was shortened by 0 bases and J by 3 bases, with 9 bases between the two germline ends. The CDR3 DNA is TGTGCCAGCAGCGTAGGGACTTTAAAAGAGACCCAGTACTTC. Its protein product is CASSVGTLKETQYF.

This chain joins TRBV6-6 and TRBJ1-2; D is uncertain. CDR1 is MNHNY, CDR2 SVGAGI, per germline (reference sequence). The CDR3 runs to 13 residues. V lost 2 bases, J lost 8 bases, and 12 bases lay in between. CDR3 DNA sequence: TGTGCCAGCAGTTACGATGCCGGCGGGGGCTACACCTTC. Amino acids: CASSYDAGGGYTF.

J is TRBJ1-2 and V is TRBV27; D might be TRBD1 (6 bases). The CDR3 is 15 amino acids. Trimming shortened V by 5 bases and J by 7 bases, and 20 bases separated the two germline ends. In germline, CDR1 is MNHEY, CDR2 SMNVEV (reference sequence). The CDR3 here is CASSRTGSQGFGYTF. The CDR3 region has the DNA TGTGCCAGCAGTCGCACAGGGAGTCAAGGGTTTGGCTACACCTTC.